This T cell receptor beta chain appears in the sequencing data of a study of blood T cell repertoires in COVID-19. Study information: Samples of COVID-19 (acute and convalescent) were obtained from the United States, Italy and Spain. From T cells, B-cell-depleted T cells, or PBMCs came the material, which was cDNA or gDNA.

This CDR3 comprises 16 residues. V lost 1 base, J lost 2 bases, and 14 bases lay in between. Per germline, CDR1 MGHRA and CDR2 YSYEKL. Authors' methods: Amplifying reference gene primers gave estimates of nucleated cell counts. The assay was immunoSEQ multiplex PCR, and TCRdb's table has in-frame clones only and misses some. V and J calls and clone size are copied from that table; D and trimming were computed from the DNA. The repertoire consists of tens of thousands of clones, with 70% to 85% occurring once and the leading ten covering roughly 25%. Material: peripheral blood. The clonotype comes from a man aged 55 to 70 with acute or convalescent COVID-19. V is TRBV4-1 and J is TRBJ1-1, with D maybe TRBD1 (5 bases). The CDR3: CASSQGLRDGNTEAFF. The CDR3 DNA reads TGCGCCAGCAGCCAAGGTCTCAGGGATGGCAACACTGAAGCTTTCTTT.